Presented here are 26 T cell receptor beta chains from one specimen sequenced in a study of T cell responses to AZD1222 COVID-19 vaccine. Produced via immunoSEQ multiplex PCR; TCRdb's table is partial and in-frame only. This sample carries 150,000 to 200,000 clones, 90% to 95% of them seen once, and the ten largest clones take approximately 0.98%. Sequencing used peripheral blood, obtained 28 days after the second AZD1222 dose. These receptor sequences come from an adult who received the AZD1222 COVID-19 vaccine.

CDR3 coding DNA: TGTGCCAGCAGCTTGTTATTACCTGGCTACACCTTC. It translates to CASSLLLPGYTF. The rearrangement links TRBV5-5 to TRBJ1-2; D remains unclear. Germline V CDR1 and CDR2: SGHKS, YYEKEE (reference sequence). The CDR3 contains 12 residues. V was pared by 1 base and J by 7 bases, with 8 bases between.

This clone was seen only once. This chain uses TRBV3-1 (or the pseudogene TRBV3-2) with TRBJ2-5; 12 nucleotides agree with TRBD2. The germline V gene has CDR1 LGHDT and CDR2 YNNKEL (reference sequence). The CDR3 totals 17 residues. The V segment lost 4 bases and the J segment 10 bases; nucleotides outside the gene matches: 16. The CDR3 nucleotides read TGTGCCAGCAGCCCAAGGACTAGCGGGGCCCCCCGTGAGGACCAGTACTTC. Its translation is CASSPRTSGAPREDQYF.

Details on this clone: Other DNA sequences in this specimen translate into the identical CDR3. The chain employs TRBV6-5 and TRBJ2-7; D is possibly TRBD2 (6 bases). The CDR3 is made up of 15 amino acids. V lost 0 bases, J lost 0 bases, and 9 bases lay in between. Germline V gives CDR1 MNHEY, CDR2 SVGAGI. The chain's CDR3 is CASSYSSGSSYEQYF. The DNA for the CDR3 is TGTGCCAGCAGTTACTCGTCCGGGAGCTCCTACGAGCAGTACTTC.

This sequence joins TRBV9 and TRBJ2-5, with a weak D call TRBD2 (5 bases). Deletions cut 4 bases from V and 5 bases from J, with 12 bases between. Germline CDR1 SGDLS, CDR2 YYNGEE. The CDR3 extends over 13 amino acids. The CDR3 coding sequence is TGTGCCAGCAGCTACGGGGTAGGGGAGACCCAGTACTTC. Protein sequence: CASSYGVGETQYF.

To note about this clone: Other DNA sequences within the sample encode an identical CDR3. The chain links TRBV27 to TRBJ1-5; D is undetermined. The V and J ends lost 0 bases and 5 bases respectively, with 5 bases between them. Germline V gives CDR1 MNHEY, CDR2 SMNVEV (reference sequence). The length of the CDR3 is 13 residues. This chain's CDR3 is CASSLSGDQPQHF. The CDR3 nucleotides read TGTGCCAGCAGTTTATCGGGCGATCAGCCCCAGCATTTT.

The chain is built from TRBV7-9 and TRBJ1-1; D gene uncertain. Trimming took 2 bases from V and 5 from J, leaving 12 bases between them. The CDR3 covers 14 residues. Germline CDR1 SEHNR, CDR2 FQNEAQ (reference sequence). The chain's CDR3 is CASSLSRMRTEAFF. Written as DNA, the CDR3 is TGTGCCAGCAGCTTATCTAGGATGAGAACTGAAGCTTTCTTT. The entire variable domain, with the rest obtained from reference TRBV7-9 and TRBJ1-1, is as follows: DTGVSQNPRHKITKRGQNVTFRCDPISEHNRLYWYRQTLGQGPEFLTYFQNEAQLEKSRLLSDRFSAERPKGSFSTLEIQRTEQGDSAMYLCASSLSRMRTEAFFGQGTRLTVV.

The rearrangement uses TRBV18 and TRBJ1-5; TRBD1 is a possible D gene (6 bases). Trimming removed 6 bases from V and 5 bases from J, with 11 bases in between. In germline, CDR1 is KGHSH, CDR2 LQKENI. The CDR3 contains 13 residues. The CDR3 reads CASSLDSDQPQHF. The CDR3 nucleotides read TGTGCCAGCTCCCTGGACAGCGATCAGCCCCAGCATTTT.

The rearrangement uses TRBV5-5 and TRBJ1-5, with 7 bases identical to TRBD1. The CDR3 is made up of 15 amino acids. The germline V gene encodes CDR1 SGHKS and CDR2 YYEKEE (reference sequence). Trimming took 3 bases from V and 9 from J; bases not matched to a gene: 12. CDR3 loop: CASSSRQGSGGPQHF. The DNA for the CDR3 is TGTGCCAGCAGCTCACGACAGGGCTCGGGTGGGCCCCAGCATTTT.

V gene TRBV5-6 combines with J gene TRBJ2-3, with TRBD2 identical over 9 bases. J lost 6 bases, V lost 2 bases, and 10 bases had no gene match. CDR3 length: 16 residues. Germline-derived CDR1 and CDR2 are SGHDT and YYEEEE. This CDR3 reads CASSFGTSLWSDTQYF. CDR3 nucleotides: TGTGCCAGCAGCTTTGGGACTAGCTTATGGTCGGATACGCAGTATTTT.

This chain joins TRBV7-9 and TRBJ2-5; 8 bases agree with TRBD2. The V and J ends lost 5 bases and 5 bases, in that order; junction bases with no gene match: 7. Germline V gene data show CDR1 as SEHNR and CDR2 as FQNEAQ (reference sequence). The CDR3 has 14 amino acids. CDR3 sequence (DNA): TGTGCCAGCAGCGGATGGACTAGCATGGAGACCCAGTACTTC. It translates to CASSGWTSMETQYF.

The chain recombines TRBV5-1 with TRBJ1-4, with unresolved D. The V end lost 3 bases, the J end lost 3 bases, and 15 bases lay between the germline ends. Germline lookup yields CDR1 SGHRS and CDR2 YFSETQ. CDR3 length: 16 residues. DNA of the CDR3: TGCGCCAGCAGCTATAGGCCGGCACAGCCTAATGAAAAACTGTTTTTT. This encodes CASSYRPAQPNEKLFF.

The rearrangement joins TRBV3-1 (or the pseudogene TRBV3-2) to TRBJ1-2, with D tentatively TRBD1 (6 bases). Germline CDR1 is LGHDT and CDR2 is YNNKEL (reference sequence). V gave up 3 bases and J gave up 2 bases, with 16 bases separating them. This CDR3 contains 16 residues. CDR3 in amino acids: CASSQARGEANYGYTF. CDR3 bases: TGTGCCAGCAGCCAGGCCAGGGGAGAGGCGAACTATGGCTACACCTTC.

The chain combines TRBV5-4 with TRBJ1-6; D might be TRBD1 (5 bases). V was shortened by 3 bases and J by 7 bases, with 14 bases between the two germline ends. The CDR3 is 15 residues long. CDR1 is SGHNT, CDR2 YYREEE, per germline (reference sequence). The CDR3 loop is CASSYTARVNSPLHF. CDR3 sequence (DNA): TGTGCCAGCAGCTATACCGCCAGGGTAAATTCACCCCTCCACTTT.

This clone is categorized as medium-sized. This sequence joins TRBV6-6 and TRBJ2-2; D possibly corresponds to TRBD1 (6 bases). The germline V gene has CDR1 MNHNY and CDR2 SVGAGI (reference sequence). The CDR3 runs to 15 residues. The ends were cut back, 0 bases at V and 5 bases at J, with 10 bases in the middle. In DNA form, the CDR3 reads TGTGCCAGCAGTTACTCGGGACAAAGAACCGGGGAGCTGTTTTTT. Protein: CASSYSGQRTGELFF.

This rearrangement joins TRBV10-3 to TRBJ1-2; D ambiguous. The CDR3 contains 14 residues. The V gene's germline CDR1 is ENHRY and CDR2 SYGVKD. Between the trimmed V and J ends, which lost 7 bases and 8 bases, there was a span of 20 bases. CDR3 bases: TGTGCCATCACCCTGGACCGACGCTTTGGCGGCTACACCTTC. Translated, it gives CAITLDRRFGGYTF.

V usage is TRBV19 and J usage is TRBJ1-5; possible D gene TRBD1, 5 bases. The CDR3 contains 15 residues. Germline CDR1 LNHDA, CDR2 SQIVND (reference sequence). Trimming removed 3 bases at V and 3 bases at J, with 12 bases between. CDR3 residues: CASSMPGGINQPQHF. The CDR3 DNA sequence: TGTGCCAGTAGTATGCCCGGGGGGATCAATCAGCCCCAGCATTTT.

CDR3 DNA sequence: TGTGCCAGCAAATGGGGGGAAGGGGGCGAGCAGTACTTC. Protein product: CASKWGEGGEQYF. The rearrangement uses TRBV2 and TRBJ2-7, with D possibly called TRBD1 or TRBD2 (6 bases each). The CDR3 totals 13 residues. CDR1 and CDR2 (germline): SNHLY, FYNNEI. The V and J ends lost 7 bases and 6 bases respectively, with 16 bases between them.

This clone has just a few counts. The CDR3 here is CASSFYPRGSANTGELFF. DNA of the CDR3: TGTGCCAGCAGCTTCTATCCCCGGGGAAGCGCGAACACCGGGGAGCTGTTTTTT. The chain links TRBV7-2 to TRBJ2-2; D is perhaps TRBD2 (5 bases). From germline, CDR1 is SGHTA and CDR2 FQGNSA. V shed 3 bases and J shed 0 bases, with 17 bases lying between them. The length of the CDR3 is 18 residues. Variable domain in full (rest from reference TRBV7-2 and TRBJ2-2): GAGVSQSPSNKVTEKGKDVELRCDPISGHTALYWYRQSLGQGLEFLIYFQGNSAPDKSGLPSDRFSAERTGGSVSTLTIQRTQQEDSAVYLCASSFYPRGSANTGELFFGEGSRLTVL.

In its sample, this clone was seen a few times. This chain uses TRBV3-1 (or the pseudogene TRBV3-2) with TRBJ1-5, with unresolved D. This CDR3 has 16 residues. Trimming cost V 0 bases and J 1 base, with 10 bases left between them. Germline V gene data show CDR1 as LGHDT and CDR2 as YNNKEL (reference sequence). CDR3 loop: CASSQEFGESNQPQHF. CDR3 DNA sequence: TGTGCCAGCAGCCAAGAATTTGGGGAAAGCAATCAGCCCCAGCATTTT.

V usage is TRBV4-1 and J usage is TRBJ1-1; D unresolved. Germline V CDR1 and CDR2: MGHRA, YSYEKL. V dropped 2 bases and J dropped 0 bases, with 13 bases sitting between them. The CDR3 spans 16 residues. The CDR3 DNA is TGCGCCAGCAGCCAACCTGGACGCTCTATGAACACTGAAGCTTTCTTT. This translates into CASSQPGRSMNTEAFF.

V gene TRBV27 combines with J gene TRBJ2-7; perhaps TRBD1 as D (6 bases). CDR1 and CDR2 from the germline V gene are MNHEY and SMNVEV (reference sequence). Trimming cost V 6 bases and J 5 bases, with 20 bases left between them. The CDR3 extends over 15 amino acids. CDR3 sequence: CASRITGNYYDEQYF. In DNA, the CDR3 is TGTGCCAGCAGAATAACAGGGAACTATTACGACGAGCAGTACTTC.

The chain carries TRBV30 and TRBJ1-5; D not resolved. Germline-derived CDR1 and CDR2 are GTSNPN and SVGIG (reference sequence). Trimming took off 4 bases at V and 2 bases at J, with 18 bases between the two ends. The CDR3 has 16 residues. CDR3 in DNA: TGTGCCTGGACCCCGGGCAGCCTGTATGGCAATCAGCCCCAGCATTTT. It specifies CAWTPGSLYGNQPQHF.

The rearrangement joins TRBV2 to TRBJ1-1; D is unclear. Germline assignment: CDR1 SNHLY and CDR2 FYNNEI. The CDR3 is made up of 14 amino acids. V was cut by 4 bases and J by 6 bases, with 15 bases left in between. CDR3 coding DNA: TGTGCCAGCAGTGGACTGCTGGGTATGGCTGAAGCTTTCTTT. This encodes CASSGLLGMAEAFF.

V and J are TRBV2 and TRBJ1-2, with D unresolved. Germline V gene data show CDR1 as SNHLY and CDR2 as FYNNEI. Trimming shortened V by 5 bases and J by 2 bases, and 9 bases separated the two germline ends. CDR3 length: 13 amino acids. This CDR3 reads CASSLNSNYGYTF. The DNA of the CDR3 is TGTGCCAGCAGTTTAAACAGCAACTATGGCTACACCTTC.

The chain employs TRBV9 and TRBJ2-5; TRBD1 might be the D (5 bases). CDR1 is SGDLS, CDR2 YYNGEE, per germline. V gave up 3 bases and J gave up 6 bases, with 21 bases separating them. The length of the CDR3 is 16 residues. CDR3: CASSGTSLGQGKTQYF. The CDR3 DNA reads as TGTGCCAGCAGCGGTACCTCTCTCGGGCAGGGAAAGACCCAGTACTTC.

This chain uses TRBV5-4 with TRBJ1-5; 7 nucleotides agree with TRBD1. The CDR3 is made up of 14 amino acids. V shed 3 bases and J 2 bases; nucleotides not matched to a gene: 2. From germline, CDR1 is SGHNT and CDR2 YYREEE (reference sequence). The CDR3 loop is CASSSGGRNQPQHF. In DNA form, the CDR3 reads TGTGCCAGCAGCTCAGGGGGGCGCAATCAGCCCCAGCATTTT.